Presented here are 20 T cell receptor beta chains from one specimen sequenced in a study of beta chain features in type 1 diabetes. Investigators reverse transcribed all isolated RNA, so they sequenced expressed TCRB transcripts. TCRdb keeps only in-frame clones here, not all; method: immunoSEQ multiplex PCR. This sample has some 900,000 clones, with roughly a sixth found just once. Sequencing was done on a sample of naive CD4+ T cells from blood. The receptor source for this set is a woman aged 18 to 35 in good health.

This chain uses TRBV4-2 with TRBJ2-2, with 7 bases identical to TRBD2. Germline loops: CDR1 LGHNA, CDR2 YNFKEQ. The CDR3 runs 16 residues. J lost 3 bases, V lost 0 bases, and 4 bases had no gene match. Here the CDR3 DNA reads TGTGCCAGCAGCCAAGATCCGGGACTATACACCGGGGAGCTGTTTTTT. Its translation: CASSQDPGLYTGELFF.

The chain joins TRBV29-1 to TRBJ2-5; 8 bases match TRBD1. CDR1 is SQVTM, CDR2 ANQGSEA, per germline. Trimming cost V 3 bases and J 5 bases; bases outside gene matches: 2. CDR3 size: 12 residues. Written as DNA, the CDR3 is TGCAGCGTTGATGGACAGGGCGAGACCCAGTACTTC. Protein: CSVDGQGETQYF.

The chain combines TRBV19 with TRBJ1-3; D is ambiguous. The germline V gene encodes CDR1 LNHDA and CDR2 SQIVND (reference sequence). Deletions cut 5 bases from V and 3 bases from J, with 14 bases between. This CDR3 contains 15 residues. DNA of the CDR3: TGTGCCAGTAGTCGAAGAGTTATTTATGGAAACACCATATATTTT. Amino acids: CASSRRVIYGNTIYF.

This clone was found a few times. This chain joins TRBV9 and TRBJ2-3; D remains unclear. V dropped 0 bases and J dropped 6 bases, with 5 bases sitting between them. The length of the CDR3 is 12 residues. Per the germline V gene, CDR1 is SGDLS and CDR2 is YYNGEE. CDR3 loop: CASSVEGDTQYF. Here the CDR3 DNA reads TGTGCCAGCAGCGTAGAAGGGGATACGCAGTATTTT.

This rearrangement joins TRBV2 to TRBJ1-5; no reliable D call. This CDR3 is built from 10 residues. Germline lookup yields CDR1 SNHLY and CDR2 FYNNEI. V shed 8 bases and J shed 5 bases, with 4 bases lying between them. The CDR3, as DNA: TGTGCCAGCGGGTATCAGCCCCAGCATTTT. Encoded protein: CASGYQPQHF.

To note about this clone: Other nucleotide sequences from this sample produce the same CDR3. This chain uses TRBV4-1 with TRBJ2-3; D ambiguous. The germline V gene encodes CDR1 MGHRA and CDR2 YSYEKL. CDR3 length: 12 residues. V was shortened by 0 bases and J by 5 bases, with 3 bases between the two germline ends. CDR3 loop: CASSQDRDTQYF. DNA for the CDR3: TGCGCCAGCAGCCAAGATCGAGATACGCAGTATTTT.

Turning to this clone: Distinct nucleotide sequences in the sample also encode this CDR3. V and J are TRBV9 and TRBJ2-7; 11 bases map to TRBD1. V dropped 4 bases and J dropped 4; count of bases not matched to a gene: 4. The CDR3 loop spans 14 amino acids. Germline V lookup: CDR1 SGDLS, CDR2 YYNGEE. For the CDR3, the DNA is TGTGCCAGCAGCACCGGACAGGGGGCGTACGAGCAGTACTTC. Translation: CASSTGQGAYEQYF.

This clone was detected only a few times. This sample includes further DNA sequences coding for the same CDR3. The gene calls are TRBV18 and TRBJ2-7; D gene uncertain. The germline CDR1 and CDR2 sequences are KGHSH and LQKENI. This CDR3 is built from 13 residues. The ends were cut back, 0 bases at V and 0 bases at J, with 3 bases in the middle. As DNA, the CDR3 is TGTGCCAGCTCACCACCGGCCTCCTACGAGCAGTACTTC. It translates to CASSPPASYEQYF. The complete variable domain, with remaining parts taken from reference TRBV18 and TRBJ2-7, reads NAGVMQNPRHLVRRRGQEARLRCSPMKGHSHVYWYRQLPEEGLKFMVYLQKENIIDESGMPKERFSAEFPKEGPSILRIQQVVRGDSAAYFCASSPPASYEQYFGPGTRLTVT.

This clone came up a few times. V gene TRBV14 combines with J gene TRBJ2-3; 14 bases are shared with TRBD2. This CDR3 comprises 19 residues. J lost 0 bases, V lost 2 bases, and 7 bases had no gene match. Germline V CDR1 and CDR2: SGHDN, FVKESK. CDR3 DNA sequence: TGTGCCAGCAGCCAAACCGGGACTAGCGGGAGTGGAAGCACAGATACGCAGTATTTT. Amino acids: CASSQTGTSGSGSTDTQYF.

The CDR3 DNA reads as TGCAGCGTTGGAGGACCGGGCCAGAATCAGCCCCAGCATTTT. Protein: CSVGGPGQNQPQHF. The chain combines TRBV29-1 with TRBJ1-5; D uncertain. Germline CDR1 SQVTM, CDR2 ANQGSEA. V gave up 4 bases and J gave up 4 bases, with 14 bases separating them. There are 14 residues in the CDR3.

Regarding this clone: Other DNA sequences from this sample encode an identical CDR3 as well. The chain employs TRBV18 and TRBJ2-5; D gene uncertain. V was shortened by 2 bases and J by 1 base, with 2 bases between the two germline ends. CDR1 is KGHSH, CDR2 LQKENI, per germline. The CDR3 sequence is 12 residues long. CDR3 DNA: TGTGCCAGCTCACCAGTCCAAGAGACCCAGTACTTC. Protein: CASSPVQETQYF.

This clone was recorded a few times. CDR3 protein: CASSLALDVQYF. For the CDR3, the DNA is TGTGCCAGCAGCTTGGCCCTAGATGTTCAGTACTTC. The chain combines TRBV5-4 with TRBJ2-5, with D unclear. Germline V CDR1 and CDR2: SGHNT, YYREEE (reference sequence). V dropped 0 bases and J dropped 11 bases, with 11 bases sitting between them. CDR3 length: 12 residues. The whole variable domain, filled in from reference TRBV5-4 and TRBJ2-5, reads ETGVTQSPTHLIKTRGQQVTLRCSSQSGHNTVSWYQQALGQGPQFIFQYYREEENGRGNFPPRFSGLQFPNYSSELNVNALELDDSALYLCASSLALDVQYFGPGTRLLVL.

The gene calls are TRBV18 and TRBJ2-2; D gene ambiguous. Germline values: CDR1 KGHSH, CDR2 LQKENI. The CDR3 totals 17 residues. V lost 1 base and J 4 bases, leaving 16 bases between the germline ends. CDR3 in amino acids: CASSPQASQISTGELFF. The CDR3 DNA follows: TGTGCCAGCTCACCACAGGCTAGTCAAATCTCCACCGGGGAGCTGTTTTTT.

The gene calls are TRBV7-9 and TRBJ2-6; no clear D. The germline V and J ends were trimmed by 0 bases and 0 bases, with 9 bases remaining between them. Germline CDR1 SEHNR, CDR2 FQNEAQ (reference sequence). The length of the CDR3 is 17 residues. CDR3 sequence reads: CASSLAPYFSGANVLTF. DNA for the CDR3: TGTGCCAGCAGCTTAGCACCGTACTTCTCTGGGGCCAACGTCCTGACTTTC.

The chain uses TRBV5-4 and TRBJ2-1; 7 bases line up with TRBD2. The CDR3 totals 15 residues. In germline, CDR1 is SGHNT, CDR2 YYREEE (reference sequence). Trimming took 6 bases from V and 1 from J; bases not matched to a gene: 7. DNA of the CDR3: TGTGCCAGCAAACCGGGACTACCTTCCTACAATGAGCAGTTCTTC. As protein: CASKPGLPSYNEQFF.

CDR3 loop: CASSLAPDADTQYF. The CDR3 coding sequence is TGTGCCAGCAGCTTGGCGCCCGACGCAGATACGCAGTATTTT. The chain couples TRBV5-6 to TRBJ2-3, with D hard to call. Germline CDR1 SGHDT, CDR2 YYEEEE. Trimming cost V 0 bases and J 4 bases, with 9 bases left between them. The CDR3 extends over 14 amino acids.

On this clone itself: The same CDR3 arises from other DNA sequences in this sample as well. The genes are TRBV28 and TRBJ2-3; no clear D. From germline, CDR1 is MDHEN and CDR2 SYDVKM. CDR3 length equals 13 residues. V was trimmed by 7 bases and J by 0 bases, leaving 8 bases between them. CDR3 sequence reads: CASISRSTDTQYF. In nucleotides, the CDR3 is TGTGCCAGCATCTCCAGGAGCACAGATACGCAGTATTTT.

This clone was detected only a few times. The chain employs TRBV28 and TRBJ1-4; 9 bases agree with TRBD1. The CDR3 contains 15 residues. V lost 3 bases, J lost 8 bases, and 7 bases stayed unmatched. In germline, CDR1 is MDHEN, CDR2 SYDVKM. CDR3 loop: CASSLEGQGREKLFF. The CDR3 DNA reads TGTGCCAGCAGTTTGGAGGGACAGGGTAGGGAAAAACTGTTTTTT.

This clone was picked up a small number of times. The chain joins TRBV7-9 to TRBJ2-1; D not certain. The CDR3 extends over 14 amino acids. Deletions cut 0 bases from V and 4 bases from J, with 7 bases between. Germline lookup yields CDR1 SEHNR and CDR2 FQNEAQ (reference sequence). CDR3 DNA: TGTGCCAGCAGCTTAGCCTACTTATACAATGAGCAGTTCTTC. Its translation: CASSLAYLYNEQFF.

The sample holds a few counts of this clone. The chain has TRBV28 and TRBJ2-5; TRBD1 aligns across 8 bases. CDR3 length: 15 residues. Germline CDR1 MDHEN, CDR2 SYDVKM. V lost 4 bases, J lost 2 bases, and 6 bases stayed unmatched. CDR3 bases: TGTGCCAGCAGTTCACGCAGGGGGCAACAAGAGACCCAGTACTTC. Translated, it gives CASSSRRGQQETQYF.